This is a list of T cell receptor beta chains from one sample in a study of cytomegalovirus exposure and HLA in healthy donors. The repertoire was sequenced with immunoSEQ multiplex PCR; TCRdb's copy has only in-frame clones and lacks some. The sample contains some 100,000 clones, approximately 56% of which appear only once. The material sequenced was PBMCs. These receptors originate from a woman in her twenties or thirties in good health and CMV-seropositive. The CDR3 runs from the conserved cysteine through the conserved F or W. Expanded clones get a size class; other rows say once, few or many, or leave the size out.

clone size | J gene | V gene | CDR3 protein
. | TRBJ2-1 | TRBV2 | CASSETSVSGTYNEQFF
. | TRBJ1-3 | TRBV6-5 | CASRNTGGSGNTIYF
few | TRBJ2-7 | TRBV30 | CAWSGLRTGSLYEQYF
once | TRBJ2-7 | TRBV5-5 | CASSLVGSYEQYF
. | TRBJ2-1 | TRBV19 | CASSDRGPGEQFF
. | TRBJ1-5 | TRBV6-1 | CASSEQFNQPQHF
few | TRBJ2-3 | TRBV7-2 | CASSSQGFATDTQYF
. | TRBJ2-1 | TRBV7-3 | CASSLDRGGNNEQFF
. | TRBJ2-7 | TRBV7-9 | CASSLGDRPYEQYF
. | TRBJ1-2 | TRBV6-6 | CASSDYRGQSHGYTF